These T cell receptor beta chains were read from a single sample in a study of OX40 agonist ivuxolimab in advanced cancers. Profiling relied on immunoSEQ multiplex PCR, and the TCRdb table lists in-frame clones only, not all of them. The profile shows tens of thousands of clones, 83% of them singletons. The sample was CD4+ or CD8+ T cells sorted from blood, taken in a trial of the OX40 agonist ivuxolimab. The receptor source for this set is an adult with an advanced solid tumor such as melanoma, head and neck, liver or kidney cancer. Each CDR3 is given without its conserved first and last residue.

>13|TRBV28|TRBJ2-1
ASTLDLSQGLEQF
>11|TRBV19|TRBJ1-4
ASGLGTNEKLF
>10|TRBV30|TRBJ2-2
AWPRVAGELF
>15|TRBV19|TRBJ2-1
ASSITGGDVFHNEQF
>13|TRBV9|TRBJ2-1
ASSGGQGFFNEQF
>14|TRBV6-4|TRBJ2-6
ASSAETGQGANVLT
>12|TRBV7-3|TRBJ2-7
ASSPTGGWDEQY
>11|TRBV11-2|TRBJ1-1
ASSLGSGTEAF
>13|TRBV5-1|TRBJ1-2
ASSLGQGYNYGYT
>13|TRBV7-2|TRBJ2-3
ASSLASGGSDTQY
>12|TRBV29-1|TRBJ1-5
SVVGDGYNQPQH
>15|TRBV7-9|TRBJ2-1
ASSSPPRVPTYNEQF
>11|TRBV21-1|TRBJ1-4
ASSTVSNEKLF
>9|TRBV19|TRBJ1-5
ASGYNQPQH
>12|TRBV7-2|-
ASSLARGSYEQY
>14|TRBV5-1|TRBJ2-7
ASSSRWGQGGGEQY
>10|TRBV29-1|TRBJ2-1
SVVAGFDEQF
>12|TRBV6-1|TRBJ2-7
ASSWTGVPYEQY
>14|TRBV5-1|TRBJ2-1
ASSLGWGISYNEQF
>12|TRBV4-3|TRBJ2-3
ASSRLQGADTQY
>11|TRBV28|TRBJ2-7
ASNASPGNEQY
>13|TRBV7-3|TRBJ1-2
ASSLAQEGNYGYT
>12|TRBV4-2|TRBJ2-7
ASSQAGGKYEQY
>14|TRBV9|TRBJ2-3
ASSVGGQGHTDTQY
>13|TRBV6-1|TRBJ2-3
ASSDSSGGTDTQY
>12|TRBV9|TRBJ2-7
ASSVGVTTYEQY
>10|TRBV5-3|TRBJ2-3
ASSLALDTQY
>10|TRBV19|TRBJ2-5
ASSNPWETQY
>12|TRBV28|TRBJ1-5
ASTFRDRDQPQH
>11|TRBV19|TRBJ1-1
ASMGMGNTEAF
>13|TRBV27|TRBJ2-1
ASSLSARPYNEQF
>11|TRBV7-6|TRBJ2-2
ASSPRGTGELF
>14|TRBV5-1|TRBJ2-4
ASSLKSNPAKNIQY
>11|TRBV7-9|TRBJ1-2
ASSSGNFYGYT
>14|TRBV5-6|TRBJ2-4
ASSLGYRGGKNIQY
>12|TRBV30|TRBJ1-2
AWMRAGVNYGYT
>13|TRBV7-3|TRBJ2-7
ASSLTGTDSYEQY
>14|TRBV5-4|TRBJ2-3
ASSLGGSWGTDTQY
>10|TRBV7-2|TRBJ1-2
ASTHARYGYT
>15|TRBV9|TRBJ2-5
ASSASLAGVHQETQY
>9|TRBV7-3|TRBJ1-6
ASSLGPPLH
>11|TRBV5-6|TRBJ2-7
ASSFRIGNEQY
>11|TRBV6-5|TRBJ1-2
ASSYLGDYGYT